The rows below give T cell receptor beta chains drawn from one sample of a study of blood T cell repertoires in COVID-19. Assay: immunoSEQ multiplex PCR; the TCRdb copy retains only in-frame clones and omits some. This table holds approximately 300,000 clones, around 86% found once. Sequenced: PBMCs or T cells enriched from blood (not recorded which). The origin of the receptors is a man aged 55 to 69 who had recovered from COVID-19. CDR3s include the opening cysteine and the closing phenylalanine or tryptophan.

J	V	CDR3
TRBJ1-3	TRBV28	CASSLIQGGAGNTIYF
TRBJ1-2	TRBV19	CASSIVARVNYGYTF
TRBJ1-1	TRBV7-9	CASSSNREGHTEAFF
TRBJ2-7	TRBV10-1	CASSAMGGQCTYEQYF
TRBJ2-7	TRBV9	CASSVGGTGSYEQYF
TRBJ2-7	TRBV2	CASSEEGVSYEQYF
TRBJ1-2	TRBV18	CASSPAQDYGYTF
TRBJ2-5	TRBV11-2	CASSPLRGLMETQYF
TRBJ1-2	TRBV4-2	CASSPPQGWDGNYGYTF
TRBJ2-1	TRBV4-1	CASSRVPGTGPYNEQFF
TRBJ1-1	TRBV30	CAWSVSGSATEAFF
TRBJ1-1	TRBV18	CASSPRDLTGEAFF
TRBJ1-5	TRBV19	CASSMGGASQPQHF
TRBJ1-2	TRBV7-2	CASSLTGTYGYTF
TRBJ2-7	TRBV14	CASSQDRRDTYEQYF
TRBJ2-1	TRBV7-3	CASSLGSRAGLAGNEQFF
TRBJ1-6	TRBV6-5	CASTDRGISASPLHF
TRBJ2-3	TRBV7-2	CASNPGLATDTQYF
TRBJ1-5	TRBV6-6	CASSYSAADSNQPQHF
TRBJ2-2	TRBV5-5	CASSLPGNTGELFF
TRBJ1-1	TRBV15	CATSRGRIKNTEAFF
TRBJ1-4	TRBV18	CASSPLPGENEKLFF
TRBJ1-1	TRBV28	CASSSRALEAFF
TRBJ1-2	TRBV3-1/TRBV3-2	CASSQEGAQGGYTF
TRBJ1-1	TRBV5-8	CASSLGFFGVGNTEAFF
TRBJ2-5	TRBV7-6	CASSSSGRGNQETQYF
TRBJ2-7	TRBV7-2	CASSLEAEYEQYF
TRBJ1-2	TRBV6-5	CASSYGTGGSIYGYTF
TRBJ2-1	TRBV7-2	CASRRTGSNEQFF
TRBJ2-1	TRBV5-5	CASSQGLVGSYNEQFF
TRBJ2-7	TRBV7-2	CASSLGLAGAYEQYF
TRBJ2-2	TRBV7-9	CASSLNRGRGTGELFF
TRBJ2-7	TRBV28	CASSLATMTGIHEQYF
TRBJ2-7	TRBV5-8	CASSLAGGEQYF
TRBJ2-3	TRBV5-1	CASSSLVASGRSLGTQYF
TRBJ2-5	TRBV11-3	CASSRRIGTGGGETQYF
TRBJ2-2	TRBV5-4	CASSSGTSGIGELFF
TRBJ2-3	TRBV28	CASSPSGRGADTQYF
TRBJ2-3	TRBV28	CASSLDRGQFTDTQYF
TRBJ1-5	TRBV7-2	CASSLERDQPQHF